One and the same sample provided the 29 T cell receptor beta chains below, sequenced in a study of cytomegalovirus exposure and HLA in healthy donors. Primers for the PCR totalled 60 Vbeta and 13 Jbeta. Repertoires were generated with immunoSEQ multiplex PCR, while TCRdb's copy carries only in-frame clones and drops some. The table shows tens of thousands of clones, with around four fifths occurring only once. Sequencing was done on a sample of PBMCs. The receptors were sampled from a woman in her twenties or thirties in good health and CMV-seropositive.

The rearrangement uses TRBV18 and TRBJ1-2, with D tentatively TRBD1 (6 bases). V was shortened by 6 bases and J by 5 bases, with 10 bases between the two germline ends. The CDR3 has 12 residues. Germline V gives CDR1 KGHSH, CDR2 LQKENI. The CDR3 coding sequence is TGTGCCAGCTCGTCACAGGGTTATGGCTACACCTTC. It is translated as CASSSQGYGYTF.

CDR3 residues: CASSLGGTIYEQYF. Here the CDR3 DNA reads TGTGCCAGCAGTCTGGGAGGGACAATCTACGAGCAGTACTTC. V is TRBV28 and J is TRBJ2-7; D possibly corresponds to TRBD2 (7 bases). Germline V gene lookup returns CDR1 MDHEN and CDR2 SYDVKM. Trimming removed 5 bases at V and 3 bases at J, with 14 bases between. The length of the CDR3 is 14 residues.

The V and J genes are TRBV6-5 and TRBJ2-1; a weak D match, TRBD1 (6 bases). V shed 5 bases and J shed 9 bases, with 14 bases lying between them. The CDR3 is 13 residues long. Germline loops: CDR1 MNHEY, CDR2 SVGAGI. The CDR3 is CASSRHRVGEQFF. The CDR3 bases are TGTGCCAGCAGTCGCCACAGGGTTGGTGAGCAGTTCTTC.

The V and J genes are TRBV4-2 and TRBJ2-1; 10 positions match TRBD2. Trimming took 0 bases from V and 3 from J; bases not matched to a gene: 11. Germline CDR1 reads LGHNA; CDR2 reads YNFKEQ. The CDR3 length is 19 residues. The DNA of the CDR3 is TGTGCCAGCAGCCAAGATCGAGGCGCTAGCGGGAGAGACTACAATGAGCAGTTCTTC. It specifies CASSQDRGASGRDYNEQFF.

To note about this clone: This CDR3 is also generated by other DNA sequences in the sample. The chain links TRBV30 to TRBJ2-7; TRBD2 matches 10 bases. From germline, CDR1 is GTSNPN and CDR2 SVGIG (reference sequence). CDR3 length: 15 residues. With V trimmed by 0 bases and J by 2 bases, 4 bases remained unmatched. CDR3: CAWSVRLAGAYEQYF. The DNA of the CDR3 is TGTGCCTGGAGTGTACGTCTAGCGGGAGCCTACGAGCAGTACTTC.

Turning to this clone: A junction end diverges from the germline sequence, so it may reflect a read error. The V and J genes are TRBV7-7 and TRBJ2-1; perhaps TRBD2 as D (6 bases). Germline CDR1 SSHAT, CDR2 FNYEAQ (reference sequence). This CDR3 has 17 amino acids. The CDR3 coding sequence is TGTGCTAGCAGCTTAGGGACTTCACCGGGTCCCTGGGGTGAGCAGTTCTTC. Translation gives CASSLGTSPGPWGEQFF.

This clone was observed a single time. The genes are TRBV29-1 and TRBJ2-5; 7 bases are shared with TRBD2. Germline lookup yields CDR1 SQVTM and CDR2 ANQGSEA. J lost 2 bases, V lost 7 bases, and 7 bases had no gene match. This CDR3 spans 13 amino acids. The CDR3 coding sequence is TGCAGCGCAGGGAGGGGTTTACAAGAGACCCAGTACTTC. Translation: CSAGRGLQETQYF.

This clone was seen more than once but under ten times. The chain has TRBV7-2 and TRBJ1-1, with TRBD1 identical over 7 bases. The ends lost 2 bases at V and 2 bases at J; junction bases unmatched: 8. This CDR3 has 16 residues. The germline V gene has CDR1 SGHTA and CDR2 FQGNSA. CDR3 DNA: TGTGCCAGCAGCTTACAACAGGGGAGCCCCAACACTGAAGCTTTCTTT. Translated, it gives CASSLQQGSPNTEAFF. Complete variable domain (other parts from reference TRBV7-2 and TRBJ1-1): GAGVSQSPSNKVTEKGKDVELRCDPISGHTALYWYRQSLGQGLEFLIYFQGNSAPDKSGLPSDRFSAERTGGSVSTLTIQRTQQEDSAVYLCASSLQQGSPNTEAFFGQGTRLTVV.

V is TRBV5-4 and J is TRBJ2-1; 9 bases are shared with TRBD2. V shed 3 bases, J shed 4 bases, and the junction held 11 bases outside the gene matches. There are 17 residues in the CDR3. The germline gives CDR1 SGHNT, CDR2 YYREEE (reference sequence). The CDR3 spells CASSYGAASGIYNEQFF. The CDR3 DNA reads as TGTGCCAGCAGCTATGGGGCAGCTAGCGGGATTTACAATGAGCAGTTCTTC. Full variable domain (rest looked up from reference TRBV5-4 and TRBJ2-1): ETGVTQSPTHLIKTRGQQVTLRCSSQSGHNTVSWYQQALGQGPQFIFQYYREEENGRGNFPPRFSGLQFPNYSSELNVNALELDDSALYLCASSYGAASGIYNEQFFGPGTRLTVL.

The chain employs TRBV29-1 and TRBJ1-2, with 9 bases identical to TRBD1. The J segment lost 4 bases and the V segment lost 5 bases, leaving 5 bases of the junction unmatched. Germline-derived CDR1 and CDR2 are SQVTM and ANQGSEA. The CDR3 is made up of 13 amino acids. CDR3 DNA: TGCAGCGTTCTTGACAGGGGGGCCTATGGCTACACCTTC. This sequence encodes CSVLDRGAYGYTF.

The V and J genes are TRBV30 and TRBJ1-1; perhaps TRBD1 as D (5 bases). Per germline, CDR1 GTSNPN and CDR2 SVGIG (reference sequence). The CDR3 is 14 residues long. V shed 4 bases and J shed 3 bases, with 15 bases lying between them. The CDR3 reads CAWKYEAGYTEAFF. The CDR3 nucleotides are TGTGCCTGGAAATACGAGGCAGGGTACACTGAAGCTTTCTTT.

J is TRBJ1-1 and V is TRBV27, with 9 bases aligning to TRBD1. V shed 0 bases, J shed 1 base, and the junction held 9 bases outside the gene matches. The germline V gene encodes CDR1 MNHEY and CDR2 SMNVEV (reference sequence). The CDR3 spans 18 residues. CDR3 nucleotides: TGTGCCAGCAGTTTATCAACCCCTTCGACAGGGGGGAACACTGAAGCTTTCTTT. Protein product: CASSLSTPSTGGNTEAFF.

This chain links TRBV15 with TRBJ2-1, with TRBD2 matching over 10 bases. CDR3 size: 13 residues. The germline V gene has CDR1 LNHNV and CDR2 YYDKDF (reference sequence). J gave up 15 bases and V 2 bases, and 7 bases lay outside the gene matches. The CDR3 sequence: CATSRLPSGRMFF. For the CDR3, the DNA is TGTGCCACCAGCAGACTACCTAGCGGGAGAATGTTCTTC. Full variable domain (outside the CDR3, taken from reference TRBV15 and TRBJ2-1): DAMVIQNPRYQVTQFGKPVTLSCSQTLNHNVMYWYQQKSSQAPKLLFHYYDKDFNNEADTPDNFQSRRPNTSFCFLDIRSPGLGDTAMYLCATSRLPSGRMFFGPGTRLTVL.

The chain couples TRBV30 to TRBJ1-1; D ambiguous. This CDR3 has 13 amino acids. Germline assignment: CDR1 GTSNPN and CDR2 SVGIG (reference sequence). Trimming stripped 3 bases from V and 0 bases from J, with 8 bases between. CDR3 sequence reads: CAWRNTMNTEAFF. CDR3 nucleotides: TGTGCCTGGAGAAACACGATGAACACTGAAGCTTTCTTT.

This chain links TRBV30 with TRBJ1-1; D is unresolved. Germline V CDR1 and CDR2: GTSNPN, SVGIG (reference sequence). Trimming left V 2 bases short and J 1 base short, with 8 bases between. This CDR3 contains 13 residues. The CDR3 DNA sequence: TGTGCCTGGAGTCCCAATTGGAACACTGAAGCTTTCTTT. Its protein product is CAWSPNWNTEAFF.

The chain links TRBV28 to TRBJ1-2, with 7 bases that match TRBD1. There are 15 residues in the CDR3. V trimming: 3 bases; J trimming: 4 bases; junction bases outside the gene matches: 8. The germline V gene encodes CDR1 MDHEN and CDR2 SYDVKM. The DNA of the CDR3 is TGTGCCAGCAGTTTGGAGGGGGCAATCGGCTATGGCTACACCTTC. Its translation: CASSLEGAIGYGYTF.

This rearrangement joins TRBV20-1 to TRBJ1-2; D is ambiguous. In germline, CDR1 is DFQATT, CDR2 SNEGSKA (reference sequence). V lost 7 bases, J lost 3 bases, and 9 bases lay in between. CDR3 length: 11 residues. CDR3 in DNA: TGCAGTGGCTCGGTAGACTATGGCTACACCTTC. This gives the protein CSGSVDYGYTF.

This rearrangement joins TRBV9 to TRBJ1-1; D ambiguous. The CDR3 totals 13 residues. Germline V lookup: CDR1 SGDLS, CDR2 YYNGEE. V lost 0 bases and J 1 base, leaving 4 bases between the germline ends. CDR3 loop: CASSVAKNTEAFF. In nucleotides, the CDR3 is TGTGCCAGCAGCGTAGCCAAGAACACTGAAGCTTTCTTT.

This clone has only one observation. The gene calls are TRBV29-1 and TRBJ2-7; D might be TRBD1 (5 bases). The CDR3 sequence is 13 residues long. The germline CDR1 and CDR2 sequences are SQVTM and ANQGSEA. Trimming took off 5 bases at V and 3 bases at J, with 14 bases between the two ends. DNA for the CDR3: TGCAGCGTTAAAATCGGACAAAGCTACGAGCAGTACTTC. Amino acid sequence: CSVKIGQSYEQYF.

This chain joins TRBV4-3 and TRBJ1-1; D gene ambiguous. The germline V gene has CDR1 LGHNA and CDR2 YSLEER. Trimming took off 1 base at V and 4 bases at J, with 13 bases between the two ends. CDR3 length: 15 residues. CDR3 in DNA: TGCGCCAGCAGCCAAGTTGCAGGAACGGTCACTGAAGCTTTCTTT. Protein: CASSQVAGTVTEAFF.

The V call is TRBV25-1, the J call TRBJ2-3, with a possible D match to TRBD2 (6 bases). The germline V and J ends were trimmed by 5 bases and 3 bases, with 18 bases remaining between them. CDR1 MGHDK and CDR2 SYGVNS come from the germline V gene. The CDR3 contains 16 residues. This CDR3 is CASSPLGSGVTDTQYF. CDR3 coding DNA: TGTGCCAGCAGTCCCCTCGGCTCGGGAGTAACAGATACGCAGTATTTT.

The CDR3 protein is CAWSQKTQYF. The CDR3 DNA follows: TGTGCCTGGAGTCAAAAGACCCAGTACTTC. The chain employs TRBV30 and TRBJ2-5; D remains unclear. The V end lost 2 bases, the J end lost 6 bases, and 4 bases lay between the germline ends. Germline CDR1 and CDR2: GTSNPN and SVGIG (reference sequence). The CDR3 is 10 amino acids.

The genes are TRBV6-6 and TRBJ2-5, with D maybe TRBD1 (6 bases). The V and J ends lost 5 bases and 5 bases respectively, with 18 bases between them. This CDR3 has 15 amino acids. From germline, CDR1 is MNHNY and CDR2 SVGAGI (reference sequence). CDR3 loop: CASSRGIRFTETQYF. DNA of the CDR3: TGTGCCAGCAGTAGGGGGATCCGATTCACGGAGACCCAGTACTTC.

The V and J genes are TRBV5-1 and TRBJ2-3; 12 nucleotides line up with TRBD2. The CDR3 spans 14 residues. With V trimmed by 8 bases and J by 5 bases, 6 bases remained unmatched. Germline V gives CDR1 SGHRS, CDR2 YFSETQ. The CDR3 reads CASQTSGRQDTQYF. CDR3 nucleotide sequence: TGCGCCAGTCAGACTAGCGGGAGACAAGATACGCAGTATTTT.

This rearrangement joins TRBV2 to TRBJ1-1, with D perhaps TRBD1 (5 bases). The V end was cut by 4 bases, the J end by 1 base, with 13 bases between. This CDR3 is built from 15 residues. CDR1 and CDR2 from the germline V gene are SNHLY and FYNNEI. CDR3 region: CASSGAGRGNTEAFF. In DNA form, the CDR3 reads TGTGCCAGCAGTGGGGCAGGGCGGGGGAACACTGAAGCTTTCTTT. Combining the CDR3 with reference TRBV2 and TRBJ1-1 gives the whole variable domain EPEVTQTPSHQVTQMGQEVILRCVPISNHLYFYWYRQILGQKVEFLVSFYNNEISEKSEIFDDQFSVERPDGSNFTLKIRSTKLEDSAMYFCASSGAGRGNTEAFFGQGTRLTVV.

This chain connects TRBV30 to TRBJ1-1; 7 bases line up with TRBD1. There are 12 residues in the CDR3. Germline V gene data show CDR1 as GTSNPN and CDR2 as SVGIG (reference sequence). J lost 7 bases, V lost 8 bases, and 10 bases had no gene match. This CDR3 is CARLDRANEAFF. For the CDR3, the DNA is TGTGCCAGACTCGACAGGGCTAATGAAGCTTTCTTT.

This chain joins TRBV25-1 and TRBJ1-2, with a possible D match to TRBD1 (6 bases). The CDR3 is 12 amino acids. Trimming took off 6 bases at V and 4 bases at J, with 9 bases between the two ends. The germline V gene encodes CDR1 MGHDK and CDR2 SYGVNS. CDR3 residues: CASSRQAYGYTF. The CDR3 bases are TGTGCCAGCAGCCGACAGGCCTATGGCTACACCTTC.

This clone was found a few times. This chain joins TRBV29-1 and TRBJ2-1, with D perhaps TRBD1 (5 bases). V was pared by 5 bases and J by 8 bases, with 10 bases between. Germline loops: CDR1 SQVTM, CDR2 ANQGSEA. CDR3 length: 11 residues. The CDR3 nucleotides read TGCAGCGTTCCCATAGGGGATGAGCAGTTCTTC. Protein product: CSVPIGDEQFF.

This clone was detected only a few times. The rearrangement uses TRBV19 and TRBJ1-4; D call uncertain. Trimming left V 5 bases short and J 5 bases short, with 9 bases between. This CDR3 spans 13 amino acids. CDR1 and CDR2 from the germline V gene are LNHDA and SQIVND (reference sequence). The CDR3 DNA reads TGTGCCAGTAGTTGGCGGATCAATGAAAAACTGTTTTTT. Translating it yields CASSWRINEKLFF. Supplemented by reference TRBV19 and TRBJ1-4, the full variable domain reads DGGITQSPKYLFRKEGQNVTLSCEQNLNHDAMYWYRQDPGQGLRLIYYSQIVNDFQKGDIAEGYSVSREKKESFPLTVTSAQKNPTAFYLCASSWRINEKLFFGSGTQLSVL.